A single sample is the source of the 25 T cell receptor beta chains below, sequenced in a study of T cell responses to AZD1222 COVID-19 vaccine. Only in-frame clones appear in the TCRdb table, and some are missing; sequencing was by immunoSEQ multiplex PCR. The data show some 140,000 clones, with 90% to 95% seen just once and approximately 7% held by the top ten. Source: peripheral blood, taken 28 days after the second AZD1222 dose. The origin of the receptors is an adult who received the AZD1222 COVID-19 vaccine.

V usage is TRBV7-9 and J usage is TRBJ1-4; D remains unclear. Trimming took off 6 bases at V and 7 bases at J, with 12 bases between the two ends. The CDR3 has 13 amino acids. The germline CDR1 and CDR2 sequences are SEHNR and FQNEAQ (reference sequence). This CDR3 is CASSFGPGEKLFF. The CDR3 nucleotides read TGTGCCAGCAGTTTTGGTCCGGGTGAAAAACTGTTTTTT.

The rearrangement uses TRBV7-9 and TRBJ1-3; no firm D call. Germline values: CDR1 SEHNR, CDR2 FQNEAQ (reference sequence). CDR3 size: 15 residues. V was shortened by 5 bases and J by 0 bases, with 11 bases between the two germline ends. The DNA of the CDR3 is TGTGCCAGCAGCCCAAGAGCGGACTCTGGAAACACCATATATTTT. This codes for CASSPRADSGNTIYF. The whole variable domain, remainder taken from reference TRBV7-9 and TRBJ1-3, is DTGVSQNPRHKITKRGQNVTFRCDPISEHNRLYWYRQTLGQGPEFLTYFQNEAQLEKSRLLSDRFSAERPKGSFSTLEIQRTEQGDSAMYLCASSPRADSGNTIYFGEGSWLTVV.

This chain uses TRBV18 with TRBJ2-7; perhaps TRBD2 as D (5 bases). This CDR3 region has 17 residues. Germline V gene sequence: CDR1 KGHSH, CDR2 LQKENI. The germline V and J ends were trimmed by 4 bases and 9 bases, with 28 bases remaining between them. The CDR3 DNA reads as TGTGCCAGCTCACGAGACACGCCCGACTATTCGCCAATCGGGCAGTACTTC. It codes for CASSRDTPDYSPIGQYF.

This CDR3 reads CASSLYQGSPLHF. The CDR3 coding sequence is TGTGCCAGCAGTTTATATCAGGGTTCACCCCTCCACTTT. The rearrangement joins TRBV27 to TRBJ1-6; a weak D match, TRBD1 (5 bases). CDR1 is MNHEY, CDR2 SMNVEV, per germline (reference sequence). Trimming left V 1 base short and J 9 bases short, with 7 bases between. The CDR3 is 13 amino acids.

The chain is built from TRBV4-1 and TRBJ1-2; no clear D. Germline values: CDR1 MGHRA, CDR2 YSYEKL. V lost 3 bases to trimming and J lost 2 bases, with 13 bases between them. CDR3 length: 15 residues. The CDR3 DNA reads as TGCGCCAGCAGCCAGGACCTCGGTCAGAACTATGGCTACACCTTC. Its protein product is CASSQDLGQNYGYTF.

The rearrangement joins TRBV6-5 to TRBJ2-5, with TRBD2 matching over 9 bases. CDR3 length equals 16 residues. Trimming took 0 bases from V and 4 from J; bases not matched to a gene: 6. CDR1 is MNHEY, CDR2 SVGAGI, per germline. The CDR3 protein is CASSYSKRGARETQYF. CDR3 nucleotide sequence: TGTGCCAGCAGTTACTCAAAGCGGGGGGCGAGAGAGACCCAGTACTTC.

The chain combines TRBV18 with TRBJ2-3; D gene ambiguous. The CDR3 is made up of 14 amino acids. Germline-derived CDR1 and CDR2 are KGHSH and LQKENI. V was clipped by 3 bases and J by 0 bases, with 7 bases between them. CDR3 DNA: TGTGCCAGCTCACCGGGCGGTAGCACAGATACGCAGTATTTT. Amino acids: CASSPGGSTDTQYF.

The chain couples TRBV24-1 to TRBJ2-1; tentative D call: TRBD1 (6 bases). This CDR3 region has 19 residues. Germline V gene data show CDR1 as KGHDR and CDR2 as SFDVKD. The V end lost 0 bases, the J end lost 4 bases, and 21 bases lay between the germline ends. CDR3 sequence: CATSDLLPAAGDPYNEQFF. The CDR3, as DNA: TGTGCCACCAGTGATTTGCTCCCGGCCGCAGGGGATCCTTACAATGAGCAGTTCTTC.

This chain joins TRBV6-2 or TRBV6-3 and TRBJ2-5; the match to TRBD2 covers 11 bases. The junction had 5 bases not matched to a gene; V was cut back by 1 base and J by 1 base. CDR1 and CDR2 (germline): MNHEY, SVGEGT. CDR3 length: 17 amino acids. CDR3 bases: TGTGCCAGCAGTTACTGGCTAGCGGGGGGCCCCCAAGAGACCCAGTACTTC. It yields the protein CASSYWLAGGPQETQYF.

This chain links TRBV3-1 (or the pseudogene TRBV3-2) with TRBJ1-4; D call uncertain. Germline V gives CDR1 LGHDT, CDR2 YNNKEL (reference sequence). The CDR3 spans 12 residues. V gave up 5 bases and J gave up 6 bases, with 7 bases separating them. The CDR3 loop reads CASSANDEKLFF. As DNA, the CDR3 is TGTGCCAGCAGCGCAAACGATGAAAAACTGTTTTTT.

The chain joins TRBV10-1 to TRBJ1-1; D possibly corresponds to TRBD1 (6 bases). V gave up 7 bases and J gave up 6 bases, with 9 bases separating them. The CDR3 contains 11 residues. In germline, CDR1 is WNHNN, CDR2 SYGVQD (reference sequence). The DNA of the CDR3 is TGCGCCAGCACCTGGACAGCTGAAGCTTTCTTT. Protein sequence: CASTWTAEAFF.

The chain carries TRBV4-3 and TRBJ1-1; maybe TRBD1 (6 bases). Trimming left V 6 bases short and J 1 base short, with 12 bases between. CDR1 is LGHNA and CDR2 is YSLEER in the germline V gene. The CDR3 contains 14 residues. The CDR3 DNA follows: TGCGCCAGCAGTCGCCAGGGGACGAACACTGAAGCTTTCTTT. This translates into CASSRQGTNTEAFF.

The chain couples TRBV2 to TRBJ1-1; D not resolved. Per the germline V gene, CDR1 is SNHLY and CDR2 is FYNNEI. The CDR3 is 16 amino acids. The V and J ends lost 6 bases and 0 bases respectively, with 17 bases between them. CDR3 sequence reads: CASRRSWGNVNTEAFF. The CDR3 DNA reads as TGTGCCAGCAGGAGGTCCTGGGGTAACGTGAACACTGAAGCTTTCTTT.

This rearrangement joins TRBV27 to TRBJ2-1; no clear D gene. Germline V gene lookup returns CDR1 MNHEY and CDR2 SMNVEV (reference sequence). The CDR3 covers 12 residues. V dropped 5 bases and J dropped 12 bases, with 14 bases sitting between them. CDR3 sequence: CASSAPRVGQFF. The CDR3 DNA is TGTGCCAGCAGTGCCCCTAGGGTGGGGCAGTTCTTC.

This chain links TRBV9 with TRBJ2-2; tentative D call: TRBD2 (6 bases). The germline V gene encodes CDR1 SGDLS and CDR2 YYNGEE. V lost 7 bases, J lost 3 bases, and 13 bases lay in between. The CDR3 length is 14 residues. Here the CDR3 DNA reads TGTGCCAGCGGAGGGAGCAGTGACACCGGGGAGCTGTTTTTT. Protein sequence: CASGGSSDTGELFF.

This rearrangement joins TRBV6-5 to TRBJ2-7, with D perhaps being TRBD1 or TRBD2 (5 bases each). Germline values: CDR1 MNHEY, CDR2 SVGAGI. This CDR3 spans 13 amino acids. Between the trimmed V and J ends, which lost 7 bases and 2 bases, there was a span of 12 bases. The CDR3 spells CASTRDGPYEQYF. The CDR3 DNA follows: TGTGCCAGCACCCGGGACGGACCCTACGAGCAGTACTTC.

The chain couples TRBV2 to TRBJ2-1; 8 bases line up with TRBD2. The CDR3 extends over 14 amino acids. V was pared by 8 bases and J by 12 bases, with 15 bases of the junction left unmatched. Looked up from germline, CDR1 is SNHLY and CDR2 is FYNNEI. The DNA of the CDR3 is TGTGCCAGCCGGGAAGGGGTAAGCGGGGGTTCGCAGTTCTTC. Translation gives CASREGVSGGSQFF.

V and J are TRBV18 and TRBJ1-2; TRBD1 matches at 12 bases. With 3 bases clipped from V and 6 bases from J, the junction kept 11 bases outside the gene matches. Germline V CDR1 and CDR2: KGHSH, LQKENI. The CDR3 covers 17 residues. CDR3 DNA sequence: TGTGCCAGCTCACCGACGACGGGGACAGGGGGCTCCCATGGCTACACCTTC. Protein sequence: CASSPTTGTGGSHGYTF.

The chain uses TRBV7-8 and TRBJ2-2; D possibly corresponds to TRBD2 (5 bases). Trimming removed 5 bases at V and 6 bases at J, with 10 bases between. There are 13 residues in the CDR3. Germline CDR1 is SGHVS and CDR2 is FQNEAQ. In DNA, the CDR3 is TGTGCCAGCAGCAAGAGGGTAGCCGGGGAGCTGTTTTTT. Its translation is CASSKRVAGELFF.

This rearrangement joins TRBV11-2 to TRBJ1-4; D may be TRBD1 (6 bases). The germline CDR1 and CDR2 sequences are SGHAT and FQNNGV. There are 16 residues in the CDR3. Trimming pared 1 base from V and 3 bases from J, leaving 12 bases between. CDR3 coding DNA: TGTGCCAGCAGCTTAGCGTCCCAGGGGTCTAATGAAAAACTGTTTTTT. Protein sequence: CASSLASQGSNEKLFF.

This chain uses TRBV3-1 (or the pseudogene TRBV3-2) with TRBJ2-1; D is possibly TRBD1 (5 bases). Germline assignment: CDR1 LGHDT and CDR2 YNNKEL (reference sequence). The V and J ends lost 1 base and 8 bases respectively, with 9 bases between them. The CDR3 sequence is 13 residues long. The CDR3 here is CASSQAAGYEQFF. CDR3 coding DNA: TGTGCCAGCAGCCAAGCGGCAGGGTATGAGCAGTTCTTC.

J is TRBJ2-7 and V is TRBV6-5, with a weak D call TRBD2 (5 bases). V dropped 8 bases and J dropped 2 bases, with 13 bases sitting between them. The length of the CDR3 is 13 residues. The germline V gene encodes CDR1 MNHEY and CDR2 SVGAGI. The CDR3 DNA reads as TGTGCCAGCGTGCGGGTTTCACCCTACGAGCAGTACTTC. It translates to CASVRVSPYEQYF.

Here the CDR3 reads CASSSTARSEKLFF. The CDR3 DNA reads as TGCGCCAGCAGCTCGACAGCGAGGAGTGAAAAACTGTTTTTT. The V and J genes are TRBV5-1 and TRBJ1-4; possibly TRBD1 for D (5 bases). Per germline, CDR1 SGHRS and CDR2 YFSETQ. The V and J ends lost 3 bases and 7 bases respectively, with 13 bases between them. This CDR3 spans 14 amino acids.

V gene TRBV19 combines with J gene TRBJ2-6; 10 bases are shared with TRBD1. Trimming cost V 6 bases and J 4 bases; bases outside gene matches: 9. Germline-derived CDR1 and CDR2 are LNHDA and SQIVND (reference sequence). This CDR3 is 17 amino acids long. CDR3 nucleotides: TGTGCCAGTAGACCGGGACAGGGGACCACCGGGGCCAACGTCCTGACTTTC. Its translation: CASRPGQGTTGANVLTF. Looking up the rest from reference TRBV19 and TRBJ2-6 gives the full variable domain: DGGITQSPKYLFRKEGQNVTLSCEQNLNHDAMYWYRQDPGQGLRLIYYSQIVNDFQKGDIAEGYSVSREKKESFPLTVTSAQKNPTAFYLCASRPGQGTTGANVLTFGAGSRLTVL.

This chain joins TRBV4-1 and TRBJ1-2; 7 bases are a match to TRBD1. CDR1 is MGHRA, CDR2 YSYEKL, per germline. The CDR3 spans 14 residues. The trim removed 4 bases at V and 7 bases at J, leaving 9 bases unmatched. In DNA, the CDR3 is TGCGCCAGCAGCCTGGACAGGCCCGGGGGTGGCTACACCTTC. The encoded protein is CASSLDRPGGGYTF.